The entry below describes one T cell receptor beta chain. Primers: 60 Vbeta forward and 13 Jbeta reverse. Clones were read by immunoSEQ multiplex PCR, and TCRdb kept only the in-frame ones, dropping some. Of 63,000 or so clones in the sample, roughly 75% are singletons; the top ten hold approximately 7.8%. This sample is drawn from a study of cytomegalovirus exposure and HLA in healthy donors. The CDR3 is 15 residues long. The germline CDR1 and CDR2 sequences are MGHDK and SYGVNS. The V and J ends lost 6 bases and 4 bases, in that order; junction bases with no gene match: 8. The source material was PBMCs. The TCR was taken from a woman in her 30s in good health and CMV-seropositive. V usage is TRBV25-1 and J usage is TRBJ2-5, with 10 bases lining up with TRBD2. CDR3 sequence reads: CASSLAGVGGETQYF. Here the CDR3 DNA reads TGTGCCAGCAGCCTAGCGGGAGTCGGGGGAGAGACCCAGTACTTC.